This T cell receptor (beta chain) stems from a study of OX40 agonist ivuxolimab in advanced cancers. About the study as a whole: Ivuxolimab was a fully human IgG2 agonistic monoclonal antibody targeting the costimulatory receptor OX40 (CD134). Intravenous ivuxolimab was administered to patients every 2 weeks at six dose levels: 0.01, 0.1, 0.3, 1.5, 3 and 10 mg/kg. Of the 50 or so patients in dose escalation, 19 had hepatocellular carcinoma, roughly 15 had melanoma, 9 had renal cell carcinoma and 9 had head and neck cancer. In the dose-escalation cohort, roughly 80% of patients were male, and the mean age was approximately 60 years, with a range of about 23 to 90. Patients were allowed to have had prior anti-PD-1, anti-PD-L1 or anti-CTLA-4 therapy, and 40% of the dose-escalation patients had previously received checkpoint inhibitors. Partial responses occurred in three dose-escalation patients: two with cutaneous melanoma and one with hepatocellular carcinoma. Peripheral TCRbeta sequencing aimed to test whether ivuxolimab altered TCR sequence diversity and caused clonal T-cell expansion. The paper reports the monotherapy dose-escalation portion (N of about 50 patients) of the phase I ivuxolimab trial.

Overall results and qualifications from the work: Clonal expansion of both CD4+ and CD8+ blood T cells was observed from baseline to week 6 at doses 0.1 to 3.0 mg/kg. In the 0.1-3.0 mg/kg groups, partial responders had among the lowest normalized peripheral clonal expansion, particularly in CD8+ T cells. Low levels of normalized T-cell clonal expansion were also shown by some nonresponding patients. Which antigens the clonally expanded peripheral T cells were specific for was not determined. After ivuxolimab, more expanded clones were found on average in CD8+ T cells than in CD4+ T cells.

Patients with a history of autoimmune disease or receiving systemic immunosuppression were excluded from the trial. Peripheral blood for TCR sequencing was collected from all dose cohorts at baseline, on cycle 4 day 1, and on cycle 7 day 1. Samples came from an open-label, multicenter, first-in-human phase I dose-escalation trial of ivuxolimab. Adults with locally advanced or metastatic head and neck squamous cell, hepatocellular, melanoma or renal cell carcinoma were enrolled in the trial. Before TCR sequencing, CD4+ T cells and CD8+ T cells from peripheral blood were sorted into separate populations. To sequence the TCRbeta CDR3 region, genomic DNA was isolated from the sorted cells. TCRbeta CDR3 regions were sequenced using the immunoSEQ Assay. Held by TCRdb, this immuneACCESS table contains in-frame sequences only and omits some clones. Under half of the omission traces to an unresolved V gene where checked; the cause of the rest is unknown. Here the sample has some 19,000 clones; roughly 71% occur a single time. Clones ranked in the top ten supply approximately 18% of the sample.

With respect to this clone: Which antigen it targets is not known. The record has no base qualities; no much larger clone is one base away.

Sequenced material: CD4+ or CD8+ T cells sorted from blood, taken in a trial of the OX40 agonist ivuxolimab. The clonotype was recovered from an adult with an advanced solid tumor such as melanoma, head and neck, liver or kidney cancer.

The nucleotide sequence reads as follows: TGTGCCAGCGTGGGCCGAACCACAGATACGCAGTATTTT. The resulting protein is CASVGRTTDTQYF. The chain couples TRBV2 to TRBJ2-3, with no confident D gene call. CDR1 and CDR2 (SNHLY, FYNNEI) derive from the germline V gene. Taken from cysteine to phenylalanine, the CDR3 has 13 residues. Only the CDR3 DNA is retained, 39 bases long and in frame from the first base. At the junction V is shortened by 8 bases and J by 2 bases, with 11 bases in between.